This T cell receptor (beta chain) stems from a study of T cells after yellow fever vaccination (dated by TCRdb to 2018 to 2020). For the study in its entirety: Libraries from fractions with low cell numbers were prepared with the SMART-Seq v4 Ultra Low Input RNA kit. To track T-cell clones before and after primary and booster YFV17D yellow fever vaccination, bulk TCR alpha and beta repertoires were sequenced longitudinally. The cohort comprised two healthy male donors, one aged 18 to 29 and one aged 30 to 39 years. Bulk PBMC replicates and cell subsets were isolated from blood drawn at multiple timepoints before and after both primary and secondary immunization. Results and caveats for the whole study, not just this receptor: Because abundant contaminating clonotypes from the bulk population could be contained in FACS-sorted repertoires, computational filtering was required. A small fraction of clonotypes appeared in both the CD4 and CD8 compartments, likely as a result of convergent recombination. Compared with the primary T-cell response, the secondary T-cell response was faster but weaker, reaching its peak on day 5 rather than on day 15. Only a couple of donors were included in the study, so the extent to which the findings can be generalized is limited. Most clones expanded after primary vaccination (96% of CD4 and 88% of CD8) were re-detected after the booster, suggesting that broad memory maintenance occurred.

Reading the label with the study, this specimen's treatment or condition is: live attenuated yellow fever vaccine strain. PBMCs were isolated from peripheral blood using a standard Ficoll-Paque protocol. Epitope-specific CD8 T cells were sorted with a dextramer loaded with the yellow fever NS4B epitope peptide, together with anti-CD3 and anti-CD8 staining. RNA was extracted with TriZol from bulk PBMCs, CD4 and CD8 fractions, and dextramer-positive and dextramer-negative fractions. CDR1 is given as MNHEY and CDR2 as SVGEGT, both from the germline V gene. V loses 2 bases, J loses 0 bases, and the germline ends lie 11 bases apart. The CDR3, cysteine through phenylalanine, is 16 amino acids long. Only CDR3 DNA remains: 48 bases, in frame from the first base. This clonotype appeared a few times. No base qualities exist here, and no much larger clone lies one base off it. TCR cDNA was synthesized by 5'RACE template switching, through which a universal primer site and unique molecular identifiers were introduced. cDNA synthesis was primed from both the TCR alpha and TCR beta constant segments. Two PCR steps were used to amplify libraries, with sample barcodes and sequencing adapters being added in the second step. Sequencing of the libraries was done on either Illumina HiSeq 2500 (2x100 bp) or NovaSeq (2x150 bp). The authors' analysis ran thus. MIGEC was used to demultiplex reads and collapse the reads into UMI consensus sequences, and MiXCR was used for V(D)J alignment. Clonotypes responding to the vaccine were identified with edgeR on replicate PBMC samples, with the criteria of FDR below 0.01 and a log2 fold change above 5 up to day 15. Each bulk clonotype was labeled CD4 or CD8 based on which sequenced repertoire, CD4 or CD8, contained the clonotype at higher abundance. Clonotypes enriched at least 10-fold in dextramer-positive over dextramer-negative fractions were defined as NS4B-specific, and CD4-biased clonotypes were excluded. The public sequencing data were trimmed at Q25 with fastp and processed into clonotypes with MiXCR by TCRdb, which kept only in-frame beta chains. Records with the same CDR3 protein are collapsed into one entry carrying the most frequent genes and DNA. It is TCRdb's table, rather than the study itself, that gives the V and J calls and clone size. The sample data list roughly 100,000 distinct CDR3 sequences, and almost 9% of these were observed just once. The ten largest clonotypes hold roughly 17% of the sample.

Sequenced here: CD8+ T cells not binding an NS4B(214-222) dextramer, sorted from PBMCs, sampled less than 16 days after the first yellow fever vaccination. This specimen's cell subset or site label, per the study, means: NS4B epitope dextramer-negative CD8 T cells. This TCR was sampled from a man aged 18 to 29 who received the YFV17D yellow fever vaccine. The rearrangement combines TRBV6-2 or TRBV6-3 with TRBJ1-5; tentative D gene TRBD1, with 5 bases matching. The CDR3 protein is CASSYGQGYSNQPQHF. The sequenced DNA: TGTGCCAGCAGTTACGGTCAGGGCTATAGCAATCAGCCCCAGCATTTT.